Sequencing of this T cell receptor beta chain was carried out in a study of CD8+CD57+ T cells in acquired aplastic anemia. Turning to the study itself: On average, sorted CD4+ and CD8+ cells gave around 3.3 ug of DNA.

For CDR3 and TCR beta VDJ profiling, genomic DNA was the template used. One entry per CDR3 protein, called by TCRdb with MiXCR from the reads. Seen here are around 250,000 distinct CDR3 sequences, 55% to 60% observed once, and the top ten hold around 7.6%. Study observations and caveats: For CD8+ Simpson's diversity, patients and controls showed no significant difference. Patients and controls turned out to have 25 to 30 CD8+ CDR3 sequences in common.

For this clonotype: No antigen is known for it.

The CDR3 has 13 amino acids. The V gene's germline CDR1 is LNHDA and CDR2 SQIVND (reference sequence). V was shortened by 3 bases and J by 6 bases, with 12 bases between the two germline ends. This TCR derives from a human donor with severe aplastic anemia or a healthy control (not recorded which). The genes are TRBV19 and TRBJ2-7; D could derive from TRBD1 or TRBD2 (6 bases each). The specimen was sorted CD4+, CD8+, or CD8+CD57+ T cells (not recorded which) from PBMCs. The CDR3 nucleotides read TGTGCCAGTAGTATCGGAGGGGGAGGCGAGCAGTACTTC. Protein product: CASSIGGGGEQYF.